The T cell receptor beta chain under discussion was sequenced for a study of identical twins. CDR3 length equals 13 residues. Trimming took off 7 bases at V and 3 bases at J, with 12 bases between the two ends. Germline V gene lookup returns CDR1 MNHEY and CDR2 SVGEGT. Donors were all healthy Caucasians. TCRdb reprocessed the 5' RACE reads via MiXCR and lists one record per CDR3 protein. The sample carries fewer than 250,000 distinct CDR3 sequences, 15% to 20% recorded once. These data also formed part of another study, on T cells expressing NK-cell markers. As reported in that work: A range of about 1.0-8% of CD8+ T cells consisted of dominant NKG2C+ clonotypes in 6 or 7 donors.

The rearrangement links TRBV6-2 or TRBV6-3 to TRBJ2-5; no reliable D call. This clonotype originated in a woman younger than 30 in good health. The sample consisted of CD8+ T cells sorted from blood. The CDR3 region has the DNA TGTGCCAGCACCTGGCTCGTAGAAGAGACCCAGTACTTC. It is translated as CASTWLVEETQYF.